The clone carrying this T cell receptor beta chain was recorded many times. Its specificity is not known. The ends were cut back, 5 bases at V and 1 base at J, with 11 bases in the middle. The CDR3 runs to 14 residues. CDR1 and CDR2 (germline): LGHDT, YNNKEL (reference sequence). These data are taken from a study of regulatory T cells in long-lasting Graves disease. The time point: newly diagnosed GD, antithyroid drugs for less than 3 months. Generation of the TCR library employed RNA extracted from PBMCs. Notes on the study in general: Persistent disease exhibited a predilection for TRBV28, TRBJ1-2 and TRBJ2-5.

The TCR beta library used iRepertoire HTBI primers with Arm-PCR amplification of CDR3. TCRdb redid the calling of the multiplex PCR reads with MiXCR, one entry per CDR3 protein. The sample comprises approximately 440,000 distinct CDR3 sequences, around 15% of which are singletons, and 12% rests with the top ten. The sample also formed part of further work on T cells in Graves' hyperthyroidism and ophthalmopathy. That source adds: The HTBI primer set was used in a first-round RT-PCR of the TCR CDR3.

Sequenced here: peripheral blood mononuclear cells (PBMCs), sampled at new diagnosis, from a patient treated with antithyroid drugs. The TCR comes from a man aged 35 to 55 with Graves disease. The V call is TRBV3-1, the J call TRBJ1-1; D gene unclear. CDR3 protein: CASSSHSTNTEAFF. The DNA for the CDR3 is TGTGCCAGCAGCTCCCATTCCACGAACACTGAAGCTTTCTTT.